The 2 T cell receptor beta chains below all came from one sample that was sequenced in a study of CD8 T cells in Susac syndrome. It was with random hexamers that roughly 0.5 to 1 ug RNA was reverse transcribed. TCRdb processed the immunoSEQ multiplex PCR reads anew with MiXCR; each CDR3 protein has one entry. The sample lists 130,000 to 150,000 distinct CDR3 sequences, approximately 94% seen once, with less than 0.085% in the top ten. Sequenced material: CD4+ T cells from PBMCs. The receptors stem from a human donor with Susac syndrome.

This chain uses TRBV6-5 with TRBJ2-5; D might be TRBD2 (5 bases). CDR1 and CDR2 (germline): MNHEY, SVGAGI. Trimming cost V 4 bases and J 5 bases, with 14 bases left between them. The CDR3 extends over 14 amino acids. The CDR3 spells CASSSVRVRETQYF. In nucleotides, the CDR3 is TGTGCCAGCAGTTCTGTGCGGGTTAGGGAGACCCAGTACTTC.

This chain links TRBV7-9 with TRBJ2-3; possibly TRBD1 for D (5 bases). Germline CDR1 is SEHNR and CDR2 is FQNEAQ (reference sequence). V lost 6 bases and J 2 bases, leaving 9 bases between the germline ends. This CDR3 contains 13 residues. The CDR3 nucleotides are TGTGCCAGCAGTCCTGGGGCCACAGATACGCAGTATTTT. Its translation: CASSPGATDTQYF. Drawing the rest from reference TRBV7-9 and TRBJ2-3, the complete variable domain is DTGVSQNPRHKITKRGQNVTFRCDPISEHNRLYWYRQTLGQGPEFLTYFQNEAQLEKSRLLSDRFSAERPKGSFSTLEIQRTEQGDSAMYLCASSPGATDTQYFGPGTRLTVL.